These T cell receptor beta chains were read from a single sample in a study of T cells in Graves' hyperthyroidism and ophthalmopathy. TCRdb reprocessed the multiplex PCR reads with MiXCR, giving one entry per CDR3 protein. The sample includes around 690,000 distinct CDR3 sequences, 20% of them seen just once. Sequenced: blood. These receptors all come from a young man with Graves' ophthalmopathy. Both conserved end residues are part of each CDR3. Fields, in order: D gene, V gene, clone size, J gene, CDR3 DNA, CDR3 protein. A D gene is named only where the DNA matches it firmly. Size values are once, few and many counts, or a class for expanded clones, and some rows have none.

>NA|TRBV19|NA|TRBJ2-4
TGTGCCAGTACCACCGGGACGTCAGGAACCATTCAGTACTTC
CASTTGTSGTIQYF
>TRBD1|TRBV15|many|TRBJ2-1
TGTGCCACCAGCGTTATAGCGTCAGGGGGTTACAATGAGCAGTTCTTC
CATSVIASGGYNEQFF
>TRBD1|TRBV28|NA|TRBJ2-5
TGTGCCAGCAGTCATAGGGACAGGGAAGAGACCCAGTACTTC
CASSHRDREETQYF
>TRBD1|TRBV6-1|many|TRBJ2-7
TGTGCCAGCAGTCGGGACAGGGGGTCCTACGAGCAGTACTTC
CASSRDRGSYEQYF
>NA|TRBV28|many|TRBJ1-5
TGTGCCAGCAGCCCTCCCCGAGGGATTATGGGACCCCAGCATTTT
CASSPPRGIMGPQHF
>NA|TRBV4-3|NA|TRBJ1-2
TGCGCCAGCAGCCAAGACGATACGCGAAGGGACGGCTACACCTTC
CASSQDDTRRDGYTF
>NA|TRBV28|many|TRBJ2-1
TGTGCCAGCGGGACCTACTACAATGAGCAGTTCTTC
CASGTYYNEQFF
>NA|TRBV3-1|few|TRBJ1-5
TGTGCCAGCAGCCAAGGAGAAGGGGCGCGGGGCAATCAGCCCCAGCATTTT
CASSQGEGARGNQPQHF
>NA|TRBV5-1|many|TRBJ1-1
TGCGCCAGCAGCTACGCCGGGACATTGAACACTGAAGCTTTCTTT
CASSYAGTLNTEAFF
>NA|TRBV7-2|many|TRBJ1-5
TGTGCCAGCAGCTTAACAGCCAGCCAGCCCCAGCATTTT
CASSLTASQPQHF
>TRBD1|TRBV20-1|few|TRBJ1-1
TGCAGTGCTAGAGTTTCGGACAGGGTAACTTTCTTT
CSARVSDRVTFF
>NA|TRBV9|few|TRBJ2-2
TGTGCCAGCAGCGTAGCTACGGTGGGCGCGACCGGGGAGCTGTTTTTT
CASSVATVGATGELFF
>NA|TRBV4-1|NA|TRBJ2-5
TGCGCCAGCAGCCAAGAAGAACGAGGGGGGAGTGAGACCCAGTACTTC
CASSQEERGGSETQYF
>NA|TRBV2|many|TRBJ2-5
TGTGCCAGCACCCTACAAGGATTGTACCAAGAGACCCAGTACTTC
CASTLQGLYQETQYF
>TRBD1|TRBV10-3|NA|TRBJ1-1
TGTGCCATCAGTGAGCTGAACAGGGGAGGCGGGACTGAAGCTTTCTTT
CAISELNRGGGTEAFF
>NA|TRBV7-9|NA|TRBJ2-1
TGTGCCAGCACCGAACCGGGACTCGGTTCCTACAATGAGCAGTTCTTC
CASTEPGLGSYNEQFF